These T cell receptor beta chains were read from a single sample in a study of T cells in Graves' hyperthyroidism and ophthalmopathy. TCRdb re-analysed the multiplex PCR reads in MiXCR, keeping a single row per CDR3 protein. The sample lists roughly 290,000 distinct CDR3 sequences; about 17% were seen once. Input material: blood. These TCRs come from a woman between 55 and 75 years old with Graves' ophthalmopathy. Each CDR3 is given with its conserved first and last residue. D genes are given only for firm matches. Some rows mark clone size as missing; the rest say once, few, many or name a class of expanded clone.

J: TRBJ1-4; size: many; V: TRBV27; D: NA; CDR3: CASRQATATNEKLFF; DNA: TGTGCCAGCCGCCAAGCGACAGCAACTAATGAAAAACTGTTTTTT
J: TRBJ2-7; size: many; V: TRBV27; D: NA; CDR3: CASSFGTVSSYEQYF; DNA: TGTGCCAGCAGTTTTGGGACGGTGAGCTCCTACGAGCAGTACTTC
J: TRBJ2-1; size: NA; V: TRBV4-2; D: TRBD2; CDR3: CASSLSAGGSYNEQFF; DNA: TGTGCCAGCAGCCTTTCAGCGGGGGGGTCTTACAATGAGCAGTTCTTC
J: TRBJ1-5; size: NA; V: TRBV10-1; D: NA; CDR3: CASSDSMLGGNQPQHF; DNA: TGCGCCAGCAGTGACTCAATGTTGGGGGGCAATCAGCCCCAGCATTTT
J: TRBJ2-2; size: NA; V: TRBV28; D: TRBD1; CDR3: CAGQGYTGELFF; DNA: TGTGCCGGACAGGGTTACACCGGGGAGCTGTTTTTT
J: TRBJ2-1; size: NA; V: TRBV4-1; D: TRBD2; CDR3: CASSQDRLGLANYNEQFF; DNA: TGCGCCAGCAGCCAAGACCGACTCGGACTAGCGAATTACAATGAGCAGTTCTTC
J: TRBJ2-5; size: many; V: TRBV20-1; D: NA; CDR3: CSARARFYQETQYF; DNA: TGCAGTGCTAGAGCCCGTTTCTATCAAGAGACCCAGTACTTC
J: TRBJ2-7; size: few; V: TRBV19; D: TRBD1; CDR3: CATRIPGTGTFYEQYF; DNA: TGTGCCACCAGAATCCCCGGGACAGGGACATTTTACGAGCAGTACTTC
J: TRBJ2-3; size: NA; V: TRBV19; D: NA; CDR3: CASSNPGISDTQYF; DNA: TGTGCCAGTAGTAACCCGGGGATCTCAGATACGCAGTATTTT
J: TRBJ2-7; size: many; V: TRBV20-1; D: TRBD1; CDR3: CSARKDRGTRQYF; DNA: TGCAGTGCTAGGAAGGACAGGGGAACTAGGCAGTACTTC
J: TRBJ2-2; size: many; V: TRBV18; D: NA; CDR3: CASPKDSPTGELFF; DNA: TGTGCCAGCCCCAAGGACAGCCCCACCGGGGAGCTGTTTTTT
J: TRBJ2-1; size: few; V: TRBV7-9; D: TRBD1; CDR3: CASSIDRGSYNEQFF; DNA: TGTGCCAGTAGTATTGACAGGGGATCGTACAATGAGCAGTTCTTC
J: TRBJ1-1; size: many; V: TRBV6-2/TRBV6-3; D: TRBD1; CDR3: CASSPGQGKGNTEAFF; DNA: TGTGCCAGCAGCCCCGGACAGGGGAAAGGGAACACTGAAGCTTTCTTT
J: TRBJ2-4; size: many; V: TRBV5-1; D: TRBD1; CDR3: CASSFAGQGAHIQYF; DNA: TGCGCCAGCAGCTTCGCGGGACAGGGGGCGCACATTCAGTACTTC
J: TRBJ2-3; size: many; V: TRBV4-3; D: NA; CDR3: CASSQPPSDTQYF; DNA: TGCGCCAGCAGCCAACCACCATCAGATACGCAGTATTTT
J: TRBJ2-7; size: NA; V: TRBV20-1; D: NA; CDR3: CSVPVPSSYEQYF; DNA: TGCAGTGTCCCGGTCCCGTCCTCCTACGAGCAGTACTTC
J: TRBJ1-1; size: many; V: TRBV5-1; D: TRBD1; CDR3: CASSWGQGLKNTEAFF; DNA: TGCGCCAGCAGTTGGGGACAGGGGCTAAAGAACACTGAAGCTTTCTTT
J: TRBJ2-3; size: few; V: TRBV20-1; D: TRBD2; CDR3: CSARGPGLAGEGTRTDTQYF; DNA: TGCAGTGCTAGAGGCCCGGGACTAGCGGGGGAGGGAACGCGCACAGATACGCAGTATTTT
J: TRBJ2-7; size: few; V: TRBV10-2; D: TRBD1; CDR3: CASISRDRGSYEQYF; DNA: TGCGCCAGCATATCCCGGGACAGAGGCTCGTACGAGCAGTACTTC
J: TRBJ2-7; size: NA; V: TRBV19; D: NA; CDR3: CASSGRGFNEQYF; DNA: TGTGCCAGTAGTGGTCGGGGATTCAACGAGCAGTACTTC
J: TRBJ1-2; size: many; V: TRBV12-3/TRBV12-4; D: NA; CDR3: CASSFSREYGYTF; DNA: TGTGCCAGCAGTTTTTCCCGGGAATATGGCTACACCTTC
J: TRBJ2-3; size: NA; V: TRBV14; D: NA; CDR3: CASSQSWTGTDTQYF; DNA: TGTGCCAGCAGCCAATCCTGGACGGGCACAGATACGCAGTATTTT
J: TRBJ1-1; size: many; V: TRBV12-3/TRBV12-4; D: TRBD1; CDR3: CASSPRQGEITEAFF; DNA: TGTGCCAGCAGTCCCCGACAGGGGGAGATCACTGAAGCTTTCTTT
J: TRBJ2-3; size: many; V: TRBV29-1; D: TRBD1; CDR3: CSVARGQAGDTQYF; DNA: TGCAGCGTTGCTCGGGGACAGGCGGGAGATACGCAGTATTTT
J: TRBJ2-5; size: many; V: TRBV7-2; D: TRBD2; CDR3: CASSPRTSGTETQYF; DNA: TGTGCCAGCAGCCCAAGGACTAGCGGGACTGAAACCCAGTACTTC
J: TRBJ2-7; size: many; V: TRBV6-5; D: NA; CDR3: CASSYKAKNSYEQYF; DNA: TGTGCCAGCAGTTACAAGGCGAAGAACTCCTACGAGCAGTACTTC
J: TRBJ1-2; size: few; V: TRBV4-1; D: NA; CDR3: CASSQDRSYGYTF; DNA: TGCGCCAGCAGCCAAGATCGTAGCTATGGCTACACCTTC
J: TRBJ2-1; size: NA; V: TRBV4-3; D: NA; CDR3: CASSQVLKRNEQFF; DNA: TGCGCCAGCAGCCAAGTATTAAAGAGGAATGAGCAGTTCTTC